The 18 T cell receptor beta chains in this list originate from one sample, sequenced in a study of T cell responses to AZD1222 COVID-19 vaccine. Data came from immunoSEQ multiplex PCR; TCRdb stores just in-frame clones and leaves some out. Of approximately 100,000 clones in the sample, approximately 87% were seen once. Sequenced here: peripheral blood, sampled on day 0 of AZD1222 vaccination. The receptors were gathered from an adult in good health.

The chain is built from TRBV4-3 and TRBJ1-2; the D gene is possibly TRBD1 (5 bases). Trimming stripped 0 bases from V and 8 bases from J, with 13 bases between. Germline loops: CDR1 LGHNA, CDR2 YSLEER. CDR3 length: 14 amino acids. The CDR3, as DNA: TGCGCCAGCAGCCAAGAACCAGGGCTGGGAGGCTACACCTTC. The encoded protein is CASSQEPGLGGYTF.

The rearrangement links TRBV6-1 to TRBJ1-6; the D is unclear. Germline V gene data show CDR1 as MNHNS and CDR2 as SASEGT. Trimming took off 0 bases at V and 3 bases at J, with 9 bases between the two ends. The length of the CDR3 is 16 residues. The CDR3 bases are TGTGCCAGCAGTGAAGCGCATGGCCACTATAATTCACCCCTCCACTTT. Its protein is CASSEAHGHYNSPLHF.

This chain links TRBV24-1 with TRBJ2-5, with D possibly matching TRBD2 (6 bases). CDR1 and CDR2 (germline): KGHDR, SFDVKD. Trimming stripped 0 bases from V and 1 base from J, with 11 bases between. The CDR3 is made up of 16 amino acids. This CDR3 is CATSDLVFGGQETQYF. The DNA of the CDR3 is TGTGCCACCAGTGATTTGGTTTTCGGGGGCCAAGAGACCCAGTACTTC.

The chain is built from TRBV6-5 and TRBJ1-1; 9 bases line up with TRBD1. Germline V CDR1 and CDR2: MNHEY, SVGAGI. The V segment lost 6 bases and the J segment 2 bases; nucleotides outside the gene matches: 4. The CDR3 length is 14 residues. This CDR3 reads CASRMGQGNTEAFF. CDR3 nucleotide sequence: TGTGCCAGCAGGATGGGACAGGGCAACACTGAAGCTTTCTTT.

The table lists this clone with a few counts. This CDR3 reads CAISGVNYGYTF. The DNA for the CDR3 is TGTGCCATCAGCGGGGTTAACTATGGCTACACCTTC. The chain combines TRBV10-3 with TRBJ1-2, with D unclear. V was pared by 6 bases and J by 1 base, with 6 bases between. Germline loops: CDR1 ENHRY, CDR2 SYGVKD. CDR3 length: 12 amino acids.

The V gene is TRBV5-1, the J gene TRBJ1-2; no clear D gene. The CDR3 runs to 13 residues. Per the germline V gene, CDR1 is SGHRS and CDR2 is YFSETQ. The ends were cut back, 3 bases at V and 2 bases at J, with 8 bases in the middle. The CDR3 loop is CASSYGMNYGYTF. CDR3 DNA: TGCGCCAGCAGCTACGGTATGAACTATGGCTACACCTTC. Complete variable domain (other parts from reference TRBV5-1 and TRBJ1-2): KAGVTQTPRYLIKTRGQQVTLSCSPISGHRSVSWYQQTPGQGLQFLFEYFSETQRNKGNFPGRFSGRQFSNSRSEMNVSTLELGDSALYLCASSYGMNYGYTFGSGTRLTVV.

The chain couples TRBV5-1 to TRBJ2-5, with D possibly being TRBD1 or TRBD2 (5 bases each). CDR3 length: 15 amino acids. The germline V and J ends were trimmed by 1 base and 0 bases, with 10 bases remaining between them. Germline CDR1 is SGHRS and CDR2 is YFSETQ. CDR3 loop: CASSLYLGDQETQYF. The CDR3 region has the DNA TGCGCCAGCAGCTTGTATCTGGGGGACCAAGAGACCCAGTACTTC.

This chain uses TRBV24-1 with TRBJ1-2; perhaps TRBD1 as D (6 bases). CDR3 length: 15 residues. The ends were cut back, 3 bases at V and 4 bases at J, with 14 bases in the middle. Germline loops: CDR1 KGHDR, CDR2 SFDVKD. This CDR3 reads CATSDRRGQPYGYTF. CDR3 coding DNA: TGTGCCACCAGTGATAGACGGGGGCAACCCTATGGCTACACCTTC.

The rearrangement links TRBV19 to TRBJ1-4; possible D gene TRBD1, 6 bases. Germline CDR1 and CDR2: LNHDA and SQIVND (reference sequence). Trimming pared 4 bases from V and 0 bases from J, leaving 15 bases between. The CDR3 extends over 17 amino acids. CDR3 residues: CASSTLDRPATNEKLFF. The CDR3 nucleotides read TGTGCCAGTAGTACATTGGACAGACCAGCAACTAATGAAAAACTGTTTTTT.

The chain combines TRBV5-1 with TRBJ1-2, with D perhaps TRBD1 (5 bases). The CDR3 sequence is 17 residues long. V lost 3 bases and J lost 2, with 20 bases in between. CDR1 SGHRS and CDR2 YFSETQ come from the germline V gene. CDR3 nucleotides: TGCGCCAGCAGCTCCGACCCCGGCAGGGTCCTAAACTATGGCTACACCTTC. Its protein is CASSSDPGRVLNYGYTF.

The chain couples TRBV5-1 to TRBJ2-1; TRBD2 matches 8 bases. Germline CDR1 reads SGHRS; CDR2 reads YFSETQ. The CDR3 runs to 15 residues. After removal of 4 bases from V and 5 bases from J, the junction contained 8 bases not matched to a gene. The CDR3: CASSNFAGGHNEQFF. The CDR3 bases are TGCGCCAGCAGCAATTTCGCGGGGGGACACAATGAGCAGTTCTTC.

This sequence joins TRBV7-3 and TRBJ2-1; D gene unclear. Trimming shortened V by 1 base and J by 11 bases, and 9 bases separated the two germline ends. Germline CDR1 SGHTA, CDR2 FQGTGA. This CDR3 comprises 12 residues. The CDR3 loop reads CASSLNGNKQFF. In DNA, the CDR3 is TGTGCCAGCAGCTTAAATGGTAATAAGCAGTTCTTC.

The rearrangement links TRBV7-2 to TRBJ2-7, with 7 bases that match TRBD1. Trimming cost V 1 base and J 3 bases; bases outside gene matches: 6. There are 15 residues in the CDR3. CDR1 and CDR2 from the germline V gene are SGHTA and FQGNSA. Here the CDR3 reads CASSLGPGQIYEQYF. The CDR3 coding sequence is TGTGCCAGCAGCTTAGGACCGGGACAGATCTACGAGCAGTACTTC.

The chain combines TRBV11-2 with TRBJ2-7; D might be TRBD1 (6 bases). Germline CDR1 SGHAT, CDR2 FQNNGV. This CDR3 region has 12 residues. Trimming pared 1 base from V and 11 bases from J, leaving 12 bases between. CDR3 amino acids: CASSLVTGTKYF. For the CDR3, the DNA is TGTGCCAGCAGCTTAGTCACAGGGACCAAGTACTTC.

The CDR3 sequence is CASSYSGRTEETQYF. For the CDR3, the DNA is TGTGCCAGCAGTTACTCGGGTCGGACGGAAGAGACCCAGTACTTC. J is TRBJ2-5 and V is TRBV6-5; D is undetermined. Trimming removed 0 bases from V and 3 bases from J, with 11 bases in between. This CDR3 comprises 15 residues. In germline, CDR1 is MNHEY, CDR2 SVGAGI.

This chain connects TRBV9 to TRBJ1-3; 9 bases match TRBD1. This CDR3 is built from 17 residues. Germline loops: CDR1 SGDLS, CDR2 YYNGEE. V shed 0 bases and J 7 bases; nucleotides not matched to a gene: 11. The CDR3 region has the DNA TGTGCCAGCAGCGTAGGACGATGGGGGACAGGGCAGAACACCATATATTTT. Protein: CASSVGRWGTGQNTIYF.

V is TRBV7-9 and J is TRBJ2-3, with TRBD1 as a possible D gene (5 bases). CDR3 length equals 14 residues. Germline V gene lookup returns CDR1 SEHNR and CDR2 FQNEAQ (reference sequence). The V and J ends lost 1 base and 0 bases respectively, with 5 bases between them. CDR3 DNA sequence: TGTGCCAGCAGCTTAGGGACAAGCACAGATACGCAGTATTTT. Protein sequence: CASSLGTSTDTQYF.

The chain uses TRBV2 and TRBJ1-5, with 8 bases identical to TRBD1. This CDR3 region has 14 residues. Looked up from germline, CDR1 is SNHLY and CDR2 is FYNNEI. V was clipped by 4 bases and J by 7 bases; unmatched bases: 6. CDR3 in amino acids: CASSATGGRQPQHF. The CDR3 DNA reads TGTGCCAGCAGTGCAACAGGGGGGAGACAGCCCCAGCATTTT.